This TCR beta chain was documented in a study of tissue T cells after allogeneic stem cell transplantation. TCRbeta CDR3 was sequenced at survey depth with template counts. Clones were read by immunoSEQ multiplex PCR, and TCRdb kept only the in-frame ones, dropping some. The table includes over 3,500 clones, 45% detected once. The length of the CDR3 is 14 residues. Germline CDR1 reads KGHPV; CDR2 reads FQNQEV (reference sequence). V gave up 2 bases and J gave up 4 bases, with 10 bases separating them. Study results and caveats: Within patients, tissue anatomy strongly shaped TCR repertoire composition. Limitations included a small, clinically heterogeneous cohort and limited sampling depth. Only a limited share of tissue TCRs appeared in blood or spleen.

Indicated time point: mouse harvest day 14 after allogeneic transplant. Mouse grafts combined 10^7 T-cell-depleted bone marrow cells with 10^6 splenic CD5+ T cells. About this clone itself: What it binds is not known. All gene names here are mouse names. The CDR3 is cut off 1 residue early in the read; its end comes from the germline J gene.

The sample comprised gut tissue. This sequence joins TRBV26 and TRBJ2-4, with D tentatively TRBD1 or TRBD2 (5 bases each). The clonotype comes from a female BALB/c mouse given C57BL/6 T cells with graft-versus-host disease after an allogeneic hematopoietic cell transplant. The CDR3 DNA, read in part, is TGTGCCAGCAGTCTGGGGGCAGGGAAAAACACCTTGTAC. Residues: CASSLGAGKNTLY. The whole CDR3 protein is CASSLGAGKNTLYF.